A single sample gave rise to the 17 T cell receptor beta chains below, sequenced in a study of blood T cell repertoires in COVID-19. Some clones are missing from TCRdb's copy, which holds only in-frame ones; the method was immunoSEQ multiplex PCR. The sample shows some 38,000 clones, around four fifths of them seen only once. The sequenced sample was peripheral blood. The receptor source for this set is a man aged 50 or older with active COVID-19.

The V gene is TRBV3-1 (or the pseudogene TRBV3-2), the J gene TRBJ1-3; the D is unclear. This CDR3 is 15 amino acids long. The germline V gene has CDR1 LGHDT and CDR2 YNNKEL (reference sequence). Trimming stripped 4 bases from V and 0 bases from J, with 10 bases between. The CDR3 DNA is TGTGCCAGCAGCCCGCGTAGAGGCTCTGGAAACACCATATATTTT. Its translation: CASSPRRGSGNTIYF.

CDR3: CASSSRGWEQETQYF. Written as DNA, the CDR3 is TGTGCCAGCAGTTCCCGGGGTTGGGAACAAGAGACCCAGTACTTC. V is TRBV6-2 or TRBV6-3 and J is TRBJ2-5; tentative D call: TRBD2 (5 bases). There are 15 residues in the CDR3. Looked up from germline, CDR1 is MNHEY and CDR2 is SVGEGT. Between the trimmed V and J ends, which lost 4 bases and 2 bases, there was a span of 14 bases.

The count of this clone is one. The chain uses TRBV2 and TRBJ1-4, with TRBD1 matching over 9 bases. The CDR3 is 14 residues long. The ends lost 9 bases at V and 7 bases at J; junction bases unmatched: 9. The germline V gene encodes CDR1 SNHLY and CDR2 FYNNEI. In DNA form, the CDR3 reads TGTGCCAGTATTACACAGGGGGCAGGTGAAAAACTGTTTTTT. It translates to CASITQGAGEKLFF.

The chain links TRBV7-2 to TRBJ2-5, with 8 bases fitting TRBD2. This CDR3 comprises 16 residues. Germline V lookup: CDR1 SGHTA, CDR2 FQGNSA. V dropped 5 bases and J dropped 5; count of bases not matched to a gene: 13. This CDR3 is CASSQRLSGGWETQYF. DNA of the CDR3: TGTGCCAGCAGCCAGCGTCTAAGCGGGGGTTGGGAGACCCAGTACTTC.

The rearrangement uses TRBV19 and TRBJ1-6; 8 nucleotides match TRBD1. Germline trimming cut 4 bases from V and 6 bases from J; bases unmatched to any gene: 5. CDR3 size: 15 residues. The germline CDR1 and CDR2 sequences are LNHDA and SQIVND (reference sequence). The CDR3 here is CASSTGGTLNSPLHF. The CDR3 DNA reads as TGTGCCAGTAGTACAGGGGGCACCCTTAATTCACCCCTCCACTTT.

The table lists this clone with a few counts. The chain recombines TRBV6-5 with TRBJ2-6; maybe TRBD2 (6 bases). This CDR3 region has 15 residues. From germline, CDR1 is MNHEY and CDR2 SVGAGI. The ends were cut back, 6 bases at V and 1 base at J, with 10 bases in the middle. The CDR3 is CASSPGGSGANVLTF. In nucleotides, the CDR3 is TGTGCCAGCAGCCCAGGAGGGTCTGGGGCCAACGTCCTGACTTTC.

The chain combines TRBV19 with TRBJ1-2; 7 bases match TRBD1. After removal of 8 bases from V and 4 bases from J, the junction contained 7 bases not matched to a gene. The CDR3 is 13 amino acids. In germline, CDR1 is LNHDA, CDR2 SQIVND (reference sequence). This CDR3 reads CASGGGRVYGYTF. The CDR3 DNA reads TGTGCCAGTGGAGGGGGCCGGGTCTATGGCTACACCTTC.

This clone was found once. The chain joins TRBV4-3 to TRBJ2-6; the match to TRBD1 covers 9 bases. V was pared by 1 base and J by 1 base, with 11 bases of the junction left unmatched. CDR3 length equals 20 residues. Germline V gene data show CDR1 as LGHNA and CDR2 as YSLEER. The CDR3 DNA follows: TGCGCCAGCAGCCAAGTCGGTGTAGGACAGGGGTGGTCTGGGGCCAACGTCCTGACTTTC. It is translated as CASSQVGVGQGWSGANVLTF.

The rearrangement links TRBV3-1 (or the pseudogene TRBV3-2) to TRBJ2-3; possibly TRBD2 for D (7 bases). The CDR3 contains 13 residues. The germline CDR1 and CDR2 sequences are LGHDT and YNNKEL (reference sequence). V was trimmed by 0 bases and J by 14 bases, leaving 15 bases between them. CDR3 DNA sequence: TGTGCCAGCAGCCAAGAAGGACGGGGGGCCTTGTATTTT. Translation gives CASSQEGRGALYF.

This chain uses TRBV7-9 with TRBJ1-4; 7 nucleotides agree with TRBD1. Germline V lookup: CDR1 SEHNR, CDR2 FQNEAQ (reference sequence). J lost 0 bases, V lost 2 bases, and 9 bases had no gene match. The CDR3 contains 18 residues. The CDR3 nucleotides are TGTGCCAGCAGCTTAAATCTGGGGACAGTTGCAACTAATGAAAAACTGTTTTTT. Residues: CASSLNLGTVATNEKLFF. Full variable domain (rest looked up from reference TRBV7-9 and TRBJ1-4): DTGVSQNPRHKITKRGQNVTFRCDPISEHNRLYWYRQTLGQGPEFLTYFQNEAQLEKSRLLSDRFSAERPKGSFSTLEIQRTEQGDSAMYLCASSLNLGTVATNEKLFFGSGTQLSVL.

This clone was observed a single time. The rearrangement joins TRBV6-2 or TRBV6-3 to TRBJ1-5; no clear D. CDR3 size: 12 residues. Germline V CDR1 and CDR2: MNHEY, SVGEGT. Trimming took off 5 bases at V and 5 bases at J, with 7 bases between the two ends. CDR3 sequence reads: CASSGGYQPQHF. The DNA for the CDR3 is TGTGCCAGCAGTGGCGGGTATCAGCCCCAGCATTTT.

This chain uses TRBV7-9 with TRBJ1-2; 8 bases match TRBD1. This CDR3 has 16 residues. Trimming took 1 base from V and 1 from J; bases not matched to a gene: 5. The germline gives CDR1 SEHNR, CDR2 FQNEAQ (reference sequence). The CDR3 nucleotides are TGTGCCAGCAGCTTAGGTTTGGGACAGGATAACTATGGCTACACCTTC. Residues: CASSLGLGQDNYGYTF.

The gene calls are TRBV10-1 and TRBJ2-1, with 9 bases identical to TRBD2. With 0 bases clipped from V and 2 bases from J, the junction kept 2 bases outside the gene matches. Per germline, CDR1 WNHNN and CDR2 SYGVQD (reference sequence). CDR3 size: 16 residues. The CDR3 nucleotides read TGCGCCAGCAGTGAGTCGGCTAGCGGGACCTACAATGAGCAGTTCTTC. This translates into CASSESASGTYNEQFF.

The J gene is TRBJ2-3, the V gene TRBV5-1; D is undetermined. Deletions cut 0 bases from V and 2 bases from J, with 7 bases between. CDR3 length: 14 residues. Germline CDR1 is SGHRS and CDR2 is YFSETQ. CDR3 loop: CASSLAVYTDTQYF. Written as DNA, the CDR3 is TGCGCCAGCAGCTTGGCGGTTTACACAGATACGCAGTATTTT.

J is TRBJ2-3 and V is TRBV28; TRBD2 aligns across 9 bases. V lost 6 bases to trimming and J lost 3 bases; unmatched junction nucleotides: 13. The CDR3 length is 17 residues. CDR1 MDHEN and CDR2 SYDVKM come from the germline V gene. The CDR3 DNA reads TGTGCCAGCAGAAATAAAATCGGGACTAGCAGGACAGATACGCAGTATTTT. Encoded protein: CASRNKIGTSRTDTQYF.

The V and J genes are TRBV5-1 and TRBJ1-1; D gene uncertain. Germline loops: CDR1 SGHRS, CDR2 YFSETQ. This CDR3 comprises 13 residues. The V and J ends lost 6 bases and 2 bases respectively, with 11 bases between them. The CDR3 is CASKRVRNTEAFF. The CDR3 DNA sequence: TGCGCCAGCAAGCGGGTTAGAAACACTGAAGCTTTCTTT.

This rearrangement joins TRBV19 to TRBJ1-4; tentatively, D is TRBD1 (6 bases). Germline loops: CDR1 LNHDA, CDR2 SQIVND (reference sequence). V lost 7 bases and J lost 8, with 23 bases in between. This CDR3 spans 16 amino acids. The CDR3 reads CASNNPQGLGKEKLFF. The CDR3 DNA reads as TGTGCCAGTAACAACCCACAGGGCCTGGGGAAGGAAAAACTGTTTTTT.